The sequence of this T cell receptor (beta chain) was determined in a study of cytomegalovirus exposure and HLA in healthy donors. Study in general: From donors who were HLA-typed, an early data release held 80 million to 95 million unique TCRs. Genotyping showed around 80% of approximately 430 donors falling in the Caucasian-associated ancestry cluster.

V dropped 5 bases and J dropped 2 bases, with 12 bases sitting between them. CDR3 length: 15 amino acids. From germline, CDR1 is SGHAT and CDR2 FQNNGV. Vbeta (60) and Jbeta (13) primers were used in the PCR. Some clones are missing from TCRdb's copy, which holds only in-frame ones; the method was immunoSEQ multiplex PCR. This table has 140,000 to 150,000 clones, about 75% appearing once. This clonotype was obtained from a man younger than 40 in good health and CMV-seronegative. The V gene is TRBV11-2, the J gene TRBJ2-2; the D is unclear. Input material: PBMCs. As DNA, the CDR3 is TGTGCCAGCAGCCCCCTGAACTCAAACACCGGGGAGCTGTTTTTT. Translation gives CASSPLNSNTGELFF.